These T cell receptor beta chains were read from a single sample in a study of T-cell reconstitution after alpha-beta-depleted transplantation in children. One entry per CDR3 protein results from TCRdb running MiXCR on the PCR reads. This table has approximately 210,000 distinct CDR3 sequences, 14% to 15% appearing once. Sequencing was performed on PBMCs from the stem cell graft donor, taken from the stem cell graft. All receptors derive from a human donor who donated a stem cell graft to a child with acute lymphoblastic leukemia. Both conserved end residues are part of each CDR3. D genes are given only for firm matches. Clone size appears in some rows only: once, few, many, or a class for an expanded clone.

d_call: .; j_call: TRBJ1-2; clone_size: many; v_call: TRBV9; cdr3_aa: CASSVETALYGYTF; cdr3_nt: TGTGCCAGCAGCGTAGAGACAGCTCTCTATGGCTACACCTTC
d_call: .; j_call: TRBJ1-1; clone_size: .; v_call: TRBV29-1; cdr3_aa: CSVLGAYGAFF; cdr3_nt: TGCAGCGTTTTGGGGGCCTATGGAGCTTTCTTT
d_call: TRBD2; j_call: TRBJ2-3; clone_size: few; v_call: TRBV20-1; cdr3_aa: CSARDPSGRRTDTQYF; cdr3_nt: TGCAGTGCTAGAGATCCTAGCGGGAGGCGGACAGATACGCAGTATTTT
d_call: .; j_call: TRBJ1-1; clone_size: many; v_call: TRBV28; cdr3_aa: CASTPEGDMNTEAFF; cdr3_nt: TGTGCCAGCACCCCGGAAGGGGATATGAACACTGAAGCTTTCTTT
d_call: TRBD1; j_call: TRBJ2-7; clone_size: many; v_call: TRBV6-5; cdr3_aa: CASLDNRGYEQYF; cdr3_nt: TGTGCCAGCCTAGATAACAGGGGCTACGAGCAGTACTTC
d_call: .; j_call: TRBJ2-3; clone_size: many; v_call: TRBV11-2; cdr3_aa: CASSFRSRGRAGTDTQYF; cdr3_nt: TGTGCCAGCAGCTTCAGGAGTAGGGGGAGGGCAGGCACAGATACGCAGTATTTT
d_call: .; j_call: TRBJ2-7; clone_size: many; v_call: TRBV10-3; cdr3_aa: CAIGDSQTYEQYF; cdr3_nt: TGTGCCATCGGAGACAGCCAAACCTACGAGCAGTACTTC
d_call: .; j_call: TRBJ1-3; clone_size: .; v_call: TRBV6-1; cdr3_aa: CASSGLYSGNTIYF; cdr3_nt: TGTGCCAGCAGCGGACTATACTCTGGAAACACCATATATTTT
d_call: .; j_call: TRBJ1-5; clone_size: many; v_call: TRBV12-3/TRBV12-4; cdr3_aa: CASSRRRSGNQPQHF; cdr3_nt: TGTGCCAGCAGCAGACGGAGGAGTGGCAATCAGCCCCAGCATTTT
d_call: .; j_call: TRBJ2-7; clone_size: many; v_call: TRBV29-1; cdr3_aa: CSVDGGRGVGEQYF; cdr3_nt: TGCAGCGTTGACGGAGGGAGAGGGGTAGGGGAGCAGTACTTC
d_call: TRBD2; j_call: TRBJ2-1; clone_size: many; v_call: TRBV5-1; cdr3_aa: CASSLSFLISGTYNEQFF; cdr3_nt: TGCGCCAGCAGCCTATCATTCTTGATAAGCGGGACCTACAATGAGCAGTTCTTC
d_call: .; j_call: TRBJ2-1; clone_size: many; v_call: TRBV7-9; cdr3_aa: CASSLGLDRFF; cdr3_nt: TGTGCCAGCAGCTTAGGTTTAGATAGGTTCTTC
d_call: TRBD2; j_call: TRBJ2-3; clone_size: .; v_call: TRBV14; cdr3_aa: CASSLPGASGYSTDTQYF; cdr3_nt: TGTGCCAGCAGCCTCCCGGGTGCTAGCGGGTATAGCACAGATACGCAGTATTTT
d_call: .; j_call: TRBJ1-1; clone_size: .; v_call: TRBV5-1; cdr3_aa: CASRQMTGNTEAFF; cdr3_nt: TGCGCCAGCAGACAAATGACAGGGAACACTGAAGCTTTCTTT
d_call: .; j_call: TRBJ1-5; clone_size: many; v_call: TRBV12-3/TRBV12-4; cdr3_aa: CASSFMAGNNQPQHF; cdr3_nt: TGTGCCAGCAGTTTTATGGCAGGCAACAATCAGCCCCAGCATTTT
d_call: TRBD2; j_call: TRBJ2-3; clone_size: once; v_call: TRBV27; cdr3_aa: CASSPLRAGYVDTQYF; cdr3_nt: TGTGCCAGCAGTCCCCTGAGAGCGGGATATGTGGATACGCAGTATTTT
d_call: .; j_call: TRBJ1-4; clone_size: .; v_call: TRBV15; cdr3_aa: CATSRDLGATNEKLFF; cdr3_nt: TGTGCCACCAGCAGAGATCTGGGGGCCACTAATGAAAAACTGTTTTTT
d_call: .; j_call: TRBJ1-5; clone_size: few; v_call: TRBV18; cdr3_aa: CASSPGTDQPQHF; cdr3_nt: TGTGCCAGCTCACCGGGGACGGATCAGCCCCAGCATTTT
d_call: TRBD2; j_call: TRBJ2-1; clone_size: many; v_call: TRBV6-1; cdr3_aa: CASQVFRTRSPLFF; cdr3_nt: TGTGCCAGCCAAGTGTTTCGGACTAGATCTCCGTTGTTCTTC
d_call: TRBD2; j_call: TRBJ2-1; clone_size: many; v_call: TRBV20-1; cdr3_aa: CSASRGAGEDEQFF; cdr3_nt: TGCAGTGCTAGTCGTGGGGCGGGAGAGGATGAGCAGTTCTTC
d_call: .; j_call: TRBJ2-7; clone_size: many; v_call: TRBV6-1; cdr3_aa: CASSVGLPPYEQYF; cdr3_nt: TGTGCCAGCAGTGTAGGACTCCCCCCCTACGAGCAGTACTTC
d_call: TRBD1; j_call: TRBJ2-7; clone_size: many; v_call: TRBV12-3/TRBV12-4; cdr3_aa: CASSPGQVYEQYF; cdr3_nt: TGTGCCAGCAGCCCGGGACAGGTCTACGAGCAGTACTTC
d_call: .; j_call: TRBJ2-2; clone_size: many; v_call: TRBV12-3/TRBV12-4; cdr3_aa: CASSPSIGAGGELFF; cdr3_nt: TGTGCCAGCAGTCCGAGTATCGGGGCTGGCGGGGAGCTGTTTTTT
d_call: .; j_call: TRBJ2-5; clone_size: few; v_call: TRBV20-1; cdr3_aa: CSASVRETQYF; cdr3_nt: TGCAGTGCTAGTGTCAGAGAGACCCAGTACTTC
d_call: TRBD1; j_call: TRBJ1-6; clone_size: many; v_call: TRBV4-1; cdr3_aa: CASSQESVPGQINSPLHF; cdr3_nt: TGCGCCAGCAGCCAAGAAAGCGTCCCGGGACAGATTAATTCACCCCTCCACTTT
d_call: TRBD1; j_call: TRBJ2-5; clone_size: many; v_call: TRBV5-5; cdr3_aa: CASSPGGEETQYF; cdr3_nt: TGTGCCAGCAGCCCAGGGGGCGAAGAGACCCAGTACTTC
d_call: TRBD2; j_call: TRBJ2-2; clone_size: .; v_call: TRBV5-4; cdr3_aa: CASTRASGRTGELFF; cdr3_nt: TGTGCCTCCACTCGGGCTAGCGGGAGAACCGGGGAGCTGTTTTTT
d_call: TRBD2; j_call: TRBJ2-1; clone_size: many; v_call: TRBV28; cdr3_aa: CASSTGLAGVVSYNEQFF; cdr3_nt: TGTGCCAGCAGCACGGGACTAGCGGGAGTAGTGTCCTACAATGAGCAGTTCTTC
d_call: .; j_call: TRBJ2-5; clone_size: many; v_call: TRBV5-1; cdr3_aa: CASSLSSPEETQYF; cdr3_nt: TGCGCCAGCAGCTTGTCGTCACCCGAAGAGACCCAGTACTTC
d_call: .; j_call: TRBJ1-5; clone_size: many; v_call: TRBV29-1; cdr3_aa: CSVETGDQPQHF; cdr3_nt: TGCAGCGTAGAGACAGGAGATCAGCCCCAGCATTTT
d_call: .; j_call: TRBJ1-4; clone_size: few; v_call: TRBV27; cdr3_aa: CASSLFQANEKLFF; cdr3_nt: TGTGCCAGCAGTTTATTTCAAGCTAATGAAAAACTGTTTTTT
d_call: .; j_call: TRBJ2-1; clone_size: many; v_call: TRBV25-1; cdr3_aa: CASAPSVNPLASTSNEQFF; cdr3_nt: TGTGCCAGCGCCCCCTCGGTGAACCCCCTAGCATCAACGTCCAATGAGCAGTTCTTC
d_call: .; j_call: TRBJ2-1; clone_size: many; v_call: TRBV4-1; cdr3_aa: CASSQAAVEEQFF; cdr3_nt: TGCGCCAGCAGCCAAGCGGCCGTGGAGGAGCAGTTCTTC
d_call: .; j_call: TRBJ1-1; clone_size: many; v_call: TRBV12-3/TRBV12-4; cdr3_aa: CASREGGGGTEAFF; cdr3_nt: TGTGCCAGCAGGGAGGGAGGTGGGGGCACTGAAGCTTTCTTT
d_call: TRBD2; j_call: TRBJ2-7; clone_size: many; v_call: TRBV7-8; cdr3_aa: CASSLVGGLAGDLYEQYF; cdr3_nt: TGTGCCAGCAGCTTAGTTGGGGGACTAGCGGGAGATCTATACGAGCAGTACTTC
d_call: .; j_call: TRBJ2-2; clone_size: few; v_call: TRBV9; cdr3_aa: CASSVGRENTGELFF; cdr3_nt: TGTGCCAGCAGCGTAGGCAGGGAGAACACCGGGGAGCTGTTTTTT
d_call: .; j_call: TRBJ2-2; clone_size: .; v_call: TRBV6-5; cdr3_aa: CASSYSLGGPTGELFF; cdr3_nt: TGTGCCAGCAGTTACAGCCTCGGGGGGCCTACCGGGGAGCTGTTTTTT
d_call: .; j_call: TRBJ2-3; clone_size: few; v_call: TRBV20-1; cdr3_aa: CSARDSGLPTDTQYF; cdr3_nt: TGCAGTGCTAGAGATTCTGGACTCCCCACAGATACGCAGTATTTT
d_call: .; j_call: TRBJ2-2; clone_size: .; v_call: TRBV6-2/TRBV6-3; cdr3_aa: CASRWKGFWTLSGETGELFF; cdr3_nt: TGTGCCAGCAGGTGGAAAGGATTTTGGACTTTAAGTGGGGAGACCGGGGAGCTGTTTTTT
d_call: .; j_call: TRBJ1-3; clone_size: many; v_call: TRBV11-2; cdr3_aa: CASSLTGRPTNTIYF; cdr3_nt: TGTGCCAGCAGCTTAACCGGGAGGCCGACGAACACCATATATTTT
d_call: TRBD2; j_call: TRBJ2-3; clone_size: many; v_call: TRBV5-1; cdr3_aa: CASSEGTSENTQYF; cdr3_nt: TGCGCCAGCAGCGAAGGGACTAGCGAGAATACGCAGTATTTT
d_call: TRBD2; j_call: TRBJ2-3; clone_size: few; v_call: TRBV19; cdr3_aa: CASSGGLADTQYF; cdr3_nt: TGTGCCAGTAGTGGAGGACTAGCAGATACGCAGTATTTT
d_call: TRBD1; j_call: TRBJ2-1; clone_size: many; v_call: TRBV5-6; cdr3_aa: CASSPRGSSIYNEQFF; cdr3_nt: TGTGCCAGCAGCCCCAGGGGGAGCTCCATATACAATGAGCAGTTCTTC
d_call: .; j_call: TRBJ1-2; clone_size: .; v_call: TRBV6-1; cdr3_aa: CASTTGFGRGGYTF; cdr3_nt: TGTGCCAGCACTACAGGGTTCGGGCGTGGTGGCTACACCTTC
d_call: TRBD2; j_call: TRBJ2-1; clone_size: many; v_call: TRBV9; cdr3_aa: CASSVVGRALNEQFF; cdr3_nt: TGTGCCAGCAGCGTAGTCGGGAGGGCGTTGAATGAGCAGTTCTTC
d_call: .; j_call: TRBJ2-1; clone_size: many; v_call: TRBV10-2; cdr3_aa: CASMGDSYNEQFF; cdr3_nt: TGCGCCAGCATGGGAGATTCCTACAATGAGCAGTTCTTC
d_call: .; j_call: TRBJ2-7; clone_size: many; v_call: TRBV6-2/TRBV6-3; cdr3_aa: CASSYGAESSYEQYF; cdr3_nt: TGTGCCAGCAGTTACGGGGCGGAGAGCTCCTACGAGCAGTACTTC
d_call: TRBD2; j_call: TRBJ2-1; clone_size: .; v_call: TRBV29-1; cdr3_aa: CSVEWGLAGGNYNEQFF; cdr3_nt: TGCAGCGTTGAATGGGGACTAGCGGGAGGAAACTACAATGAGCAGTTCTTC
d_call: .; j_call: TRBJ2-1; clone_size: many; v_call: TRBV7-8; cdr3_aa: CASSLERGEQFF; cdr3_nt: TGTGCCAGCAGCTTAGAACGCGGTGAGCAGTTCTTC
d_call: .; j_call: TRBJ1-1; clone_size: many; v_call: TRBV29-1; cdr3_aa: CSVETYRDTEAFF; cdr3_nt: TGCAGCGTTGAAACCTATCGGGACACTGAAGCTTTCTTT
d_call: .; j_call: TRBJ2-1; clone_size: many; v_call: TRBV5-5; cdr3_aa: CASMGSITDGQFF; cdr3_nt: TGTGCCAGCATGGGATCAATTACCGACGGGCAGTTCTTC
d_call: .; j_call: TRBJ1-2; clone_size: few; v_call: TRBV21-1; cdr3_aa: CASSKLEGQGLDGYTF; cdr3_nt: TGTGCCAGCAGCAAACTGGAGGGCCAGGGTTTGGATGGCTACACCTTC
d_call: TRBD2; j_call: TRBJ2-1; clone_size: .; v_call: TRBV5-4; cdr3_aa: CASSDLAGVNYNEQFF; cdr3_nt: TGTGCCAGCAGCGACCTGGCGGGAGTAAACTACAATGAGCAGTTCTTC
d_call: .; j_call: TRBJ1-1; clone_size: many; v_call: TRBV12-3/TRBV12-4; cdr3_aa: CASSLAEGQGGEAFF; cdr3_nt: TGTGCCAGCAGTTTAGCGGAGGGCCAGGGTGGGGAAGCTTTCTTT
d_call: TRBD1; j_call: TRBJ1-2; clone_size: .; v_call: TRBV3-1; cdr3_aa: CASSPNRGRVYGYTF; cdr3_nt: TGTGCCAGCAGCCCAAACAGGGGGCGCGTTTATGGCTACACCTTC
d_call: TRBD2; j_call: TRBJ2-7; clone_size: many; v_call: TRBV7-9; cdr3_aa: CASSYKSGSVNEQYF; cdr3_nt: TGTGCCAGCAGCTACAAAAGCGGGAGTGTCAACGAGCAGTACTTC
d_call: .; j_call: TRBJ2-5; clone_size: many; v_call: TRBV27; cdr3_aa: CASSLGGSETQYF; cdr3_nt: TGTGCCAGCAGTTTAGGGGGTTCAGAGACCCAGTACTTC
d_call: .; j_call: TRBJ2-7; clone_size: many; v_call: TRBV20-1; cdr3_aa: CSARGVQGYEQYF; cdr3_nt: TGCAGTGCTAGAGGTGTCCAGGGCTACGAGCAGTACTTC
d_call: .; j_call: TRBJ1-1; clone_size: many; v_call: TRBV4-1; cdr3_aa: CASSQDRWELNTEAFF; cdr3_nt: TGCGCCAGCAGCCAAGATCGGTGGGAGTTGAACACTGAAGCTTTCTTT